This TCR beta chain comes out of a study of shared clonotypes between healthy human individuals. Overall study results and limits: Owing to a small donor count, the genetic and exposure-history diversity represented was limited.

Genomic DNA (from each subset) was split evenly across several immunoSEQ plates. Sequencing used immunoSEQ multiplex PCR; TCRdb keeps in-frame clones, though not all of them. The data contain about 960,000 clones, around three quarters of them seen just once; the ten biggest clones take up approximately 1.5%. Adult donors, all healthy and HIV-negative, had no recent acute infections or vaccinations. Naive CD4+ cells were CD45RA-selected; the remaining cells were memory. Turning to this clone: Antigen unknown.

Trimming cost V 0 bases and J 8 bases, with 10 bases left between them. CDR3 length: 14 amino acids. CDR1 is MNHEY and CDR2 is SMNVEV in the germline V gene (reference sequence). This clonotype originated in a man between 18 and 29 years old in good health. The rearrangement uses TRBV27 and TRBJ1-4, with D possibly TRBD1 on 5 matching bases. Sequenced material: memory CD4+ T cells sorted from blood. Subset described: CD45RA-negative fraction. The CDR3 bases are TGTGCCAGCAGTTTATCCAGGGTAAACGAAAAACTGTTTTTT. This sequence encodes CASSLSRVNEKLFF.